The subject of this entry is one T cell receptor beta chain. TCRdb's copy holds only in-frame clones and misses some; the assay was immunoSEQ multiplex PCR. The sample has roughly 120,000 clones; roughly 90% are singletons. The sample belongs to a study of T cell responses to AZD1222 COVID-19 vaccine. In germline, CDR1 is LNHDA, CDR2 SQIVND (reference sequence). J was trimmed by 0 bases and V by 6 bases; bases with no gene match: 17. The CDR3 runs 19 residues. The clonotype originates from an adult who received the AZD1222 COVID-19 vaccine. The chain is built from TRBV19 and TRBJ1-3, with 7 bases fitting TRBD1. Specimen: peripheral blood, collected 28 days after the second AZD1222 dose. The CDR3 reads CASSARWGTEGSSGNTIYF. The CDR3 nucleotides are TGTGCCAGTAGCGCCCGCTGGGGGACAGAGGGGAGCTCTGGAAACACCATATATTTT.